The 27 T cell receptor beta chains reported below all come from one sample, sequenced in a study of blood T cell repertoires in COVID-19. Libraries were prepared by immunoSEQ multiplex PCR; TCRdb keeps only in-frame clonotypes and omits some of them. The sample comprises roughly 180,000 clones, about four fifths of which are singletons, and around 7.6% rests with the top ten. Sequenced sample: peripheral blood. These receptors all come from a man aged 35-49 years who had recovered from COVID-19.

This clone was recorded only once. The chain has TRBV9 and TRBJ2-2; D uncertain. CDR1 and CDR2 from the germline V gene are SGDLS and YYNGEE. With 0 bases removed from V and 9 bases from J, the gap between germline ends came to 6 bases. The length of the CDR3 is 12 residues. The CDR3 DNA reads TGTGCCAGCAGCGTAGGGAGTCGGGAGCTGTTTTTT. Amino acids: CASSVGSRELFF. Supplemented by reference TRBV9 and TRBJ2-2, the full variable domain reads DSGVTQTPKHLITATGQRVTLRCSPRSGDLSVYWYQQSLDQGLQFLIQYYNGEERAKGNILERFSAQQFPDLHSELNLSSLELGDSALYFCASSVGSRELFFGEGSRLTVL.

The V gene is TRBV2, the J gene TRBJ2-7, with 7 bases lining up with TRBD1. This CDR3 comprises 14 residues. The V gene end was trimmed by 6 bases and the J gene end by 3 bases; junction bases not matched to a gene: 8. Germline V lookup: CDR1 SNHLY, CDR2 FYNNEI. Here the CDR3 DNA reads TGTGCCAGCAGGCCGGGACAGCCCTTCTACGAGCAGTACTTC. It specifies CASRPGQPFYEQYF.

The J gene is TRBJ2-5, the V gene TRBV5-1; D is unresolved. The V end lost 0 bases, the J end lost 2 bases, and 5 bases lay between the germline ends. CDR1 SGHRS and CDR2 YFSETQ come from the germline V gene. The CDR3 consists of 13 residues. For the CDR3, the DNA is TGCGCCAGCAGCTTGGTAGCACAAGAGACCCAGTACTTC. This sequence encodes CASSLVAQETQYF.

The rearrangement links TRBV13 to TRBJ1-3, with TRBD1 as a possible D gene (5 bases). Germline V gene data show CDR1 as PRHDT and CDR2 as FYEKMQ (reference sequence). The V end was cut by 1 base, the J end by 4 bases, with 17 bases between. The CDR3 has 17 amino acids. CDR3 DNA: TGTGCCAGCAGCTTAGAGGGGTATTCGGCGCGCGGAAACACCATATATTTT. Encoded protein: CASSLEGYSARGNTIYF.

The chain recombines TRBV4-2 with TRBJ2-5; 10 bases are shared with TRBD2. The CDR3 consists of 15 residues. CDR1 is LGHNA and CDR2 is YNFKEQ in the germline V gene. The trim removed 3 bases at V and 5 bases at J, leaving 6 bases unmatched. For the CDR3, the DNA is TGTGCCAGCAGCCAGTCTTCGACTAGCGGGGAGACCCAGTACTTC. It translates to CASSQSSTSGETQYF.

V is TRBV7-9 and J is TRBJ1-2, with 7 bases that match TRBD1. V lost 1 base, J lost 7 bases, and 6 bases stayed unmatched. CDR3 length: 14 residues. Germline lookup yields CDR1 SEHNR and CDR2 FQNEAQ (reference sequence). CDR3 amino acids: CASSLETGLGGYTF. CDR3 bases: TGTGCCAGCAGCTTAGAGACAGGGCTGGGTGGCTACACCTTC.

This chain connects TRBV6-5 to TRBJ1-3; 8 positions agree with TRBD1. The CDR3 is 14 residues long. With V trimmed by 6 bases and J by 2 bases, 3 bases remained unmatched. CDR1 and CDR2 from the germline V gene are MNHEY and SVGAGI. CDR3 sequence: CASSHRGTGNTIYF. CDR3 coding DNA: TGTGCCAGCAGCCACAGGGGGACTGGAAACACCATATATTTT.

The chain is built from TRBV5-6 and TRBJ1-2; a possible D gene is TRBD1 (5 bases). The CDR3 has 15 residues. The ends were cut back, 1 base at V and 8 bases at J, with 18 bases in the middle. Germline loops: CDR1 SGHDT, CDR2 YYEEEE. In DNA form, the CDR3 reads TGTGCCAGCAGCTTGCGTTTAACGCAGGGAGGCGGCTACACCTTC. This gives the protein CASSLRLTQGGGYTF.

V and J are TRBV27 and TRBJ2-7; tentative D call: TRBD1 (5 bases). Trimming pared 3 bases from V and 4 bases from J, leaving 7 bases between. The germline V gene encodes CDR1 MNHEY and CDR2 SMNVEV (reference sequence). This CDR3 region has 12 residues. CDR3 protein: CASSLPGYEQYF. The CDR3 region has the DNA TGTGCCAGCAGTTTGCCAGGGTACGAGCAGTACTTC.

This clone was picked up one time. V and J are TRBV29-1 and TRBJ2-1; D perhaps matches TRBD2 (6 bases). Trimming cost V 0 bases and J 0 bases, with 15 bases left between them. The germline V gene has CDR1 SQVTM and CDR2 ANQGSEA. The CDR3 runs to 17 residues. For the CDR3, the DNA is TGCAGCGTTGAAGATCCCGATAGCGGCTACTCCTACAATGAGCAGTTCTTC. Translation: CSVEDPDSGYSYNEQFF.

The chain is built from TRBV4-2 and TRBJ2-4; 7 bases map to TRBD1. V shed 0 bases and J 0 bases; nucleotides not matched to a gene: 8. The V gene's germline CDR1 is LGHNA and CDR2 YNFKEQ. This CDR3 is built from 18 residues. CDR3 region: CASSQDRIAGGAKNIQYF. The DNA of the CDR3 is TGTGCCAGCAGCCAAGATCGTATCGCAGGGGGAGCCAAAAACATTCAGTACTTC.

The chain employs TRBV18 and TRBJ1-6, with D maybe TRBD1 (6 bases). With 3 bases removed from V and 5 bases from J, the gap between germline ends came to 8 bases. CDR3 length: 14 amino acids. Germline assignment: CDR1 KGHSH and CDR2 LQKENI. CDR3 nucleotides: TGTGCCAGCTCACCGGACAGAAATAATTCACCCCTCCACTTT. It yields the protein CASSPDRNNSPLHF.

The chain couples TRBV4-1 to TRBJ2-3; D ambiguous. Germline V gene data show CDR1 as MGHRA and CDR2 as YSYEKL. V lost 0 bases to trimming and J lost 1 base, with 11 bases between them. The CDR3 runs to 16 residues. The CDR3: CASSQDAAARTDTQYF. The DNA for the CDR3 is TGCGCCAGCAGCCAAGATGCGGCGGCCCGCACAGATACGCAGTATTTT.

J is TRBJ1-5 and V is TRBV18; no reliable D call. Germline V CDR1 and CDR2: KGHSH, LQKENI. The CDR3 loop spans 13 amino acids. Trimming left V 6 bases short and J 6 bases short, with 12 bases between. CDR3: CASSPGSGQPQHF. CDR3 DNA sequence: TGTGCCAGCTCCCCGGGATCTGGTCAGCCCCAGCATTTT.

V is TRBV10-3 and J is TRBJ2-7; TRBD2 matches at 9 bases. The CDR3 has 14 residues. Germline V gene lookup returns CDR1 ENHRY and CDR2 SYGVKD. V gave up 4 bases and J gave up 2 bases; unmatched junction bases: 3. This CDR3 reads CAISAAGGPYEQYF. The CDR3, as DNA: TGTGCCATCAGTGCGGCGGGGGGGCCCTACGAGCAGTACTTC.

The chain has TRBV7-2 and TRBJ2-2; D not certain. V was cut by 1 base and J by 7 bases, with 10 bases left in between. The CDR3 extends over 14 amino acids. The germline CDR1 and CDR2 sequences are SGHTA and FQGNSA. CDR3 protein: CASSLVGAGGELFF. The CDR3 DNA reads TGTGCCAGCAGCTTAGTCGGAGCTGGCGGGGAGCTGTTTTTT.

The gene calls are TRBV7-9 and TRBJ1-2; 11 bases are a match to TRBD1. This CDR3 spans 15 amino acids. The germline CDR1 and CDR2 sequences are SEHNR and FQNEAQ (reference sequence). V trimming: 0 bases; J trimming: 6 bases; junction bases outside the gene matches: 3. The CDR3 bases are TGTGCCAGCAGCTTAGCGCGGACAGGGGGCCATGGCTACACCTTC. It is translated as CASSLARTGGHGYTF.

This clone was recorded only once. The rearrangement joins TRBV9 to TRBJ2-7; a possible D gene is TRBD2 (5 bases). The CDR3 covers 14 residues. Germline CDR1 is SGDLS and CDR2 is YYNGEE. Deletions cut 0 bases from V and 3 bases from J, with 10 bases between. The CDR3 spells CASSVEDGNYEQYF. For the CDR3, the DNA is TGTGCCAGCAGCGTAGAGGACGGGAACTACGAGCAGTACTTC.

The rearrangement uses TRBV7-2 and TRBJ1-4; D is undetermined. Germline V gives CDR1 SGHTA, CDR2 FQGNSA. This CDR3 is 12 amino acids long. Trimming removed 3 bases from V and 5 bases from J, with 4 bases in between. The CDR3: CASSLLNEKLFF. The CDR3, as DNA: TGTGCCAGCAGCTTGCTAAATGAAAAACTGTTTTTT.

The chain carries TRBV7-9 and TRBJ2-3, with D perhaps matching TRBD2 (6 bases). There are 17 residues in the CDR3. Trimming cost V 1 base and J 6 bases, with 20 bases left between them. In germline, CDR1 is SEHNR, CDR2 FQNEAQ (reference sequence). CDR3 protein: CASSLGLEGHTGDTQYF. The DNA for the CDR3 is TGTGCCAGCAGCTTAGGATTGGAGGGTCACACGGGGGATACGCAGTATTTT.

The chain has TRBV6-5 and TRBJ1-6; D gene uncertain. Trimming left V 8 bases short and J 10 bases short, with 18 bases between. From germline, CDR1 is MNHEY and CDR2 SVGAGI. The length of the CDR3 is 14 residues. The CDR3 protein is CASHPFSAQSPLHF. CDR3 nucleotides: TGTGCCAGCCATCCATTTTCAGCGCAATCACCCCTCCACTTT.

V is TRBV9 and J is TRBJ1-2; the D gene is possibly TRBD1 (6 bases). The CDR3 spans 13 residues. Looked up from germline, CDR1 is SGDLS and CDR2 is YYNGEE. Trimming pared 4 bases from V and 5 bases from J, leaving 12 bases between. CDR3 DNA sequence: TGTGCCAGCAGCCCCCAGGACAGTTATGGCTACACCTTC. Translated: CASSPQDSYGYTF.

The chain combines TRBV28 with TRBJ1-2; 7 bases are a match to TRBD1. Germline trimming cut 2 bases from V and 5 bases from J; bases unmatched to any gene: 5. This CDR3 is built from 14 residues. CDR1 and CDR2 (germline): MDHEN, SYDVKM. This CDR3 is CASSLEGAWYGYTF. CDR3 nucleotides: TGTGCCAGCAGTTTAGAGGGGGCATGGTATGGCTACACCTTC.

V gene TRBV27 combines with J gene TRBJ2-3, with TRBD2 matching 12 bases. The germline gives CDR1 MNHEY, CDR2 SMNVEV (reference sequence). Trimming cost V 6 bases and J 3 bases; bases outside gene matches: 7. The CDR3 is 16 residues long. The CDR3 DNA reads TGTGCCAGCAGGGCGACTAGCGGGAGTATAACAGATACGCAGTATTTT. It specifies CASRATSGSITDTQYF.

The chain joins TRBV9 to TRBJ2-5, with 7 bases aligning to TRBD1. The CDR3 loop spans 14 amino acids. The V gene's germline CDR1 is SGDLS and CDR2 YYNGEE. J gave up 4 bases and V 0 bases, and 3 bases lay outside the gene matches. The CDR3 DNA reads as TGTGCCAGCAGCGTAGGACAGGGTGGAGAGACCCAGTACTTC. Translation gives CASSVGQGGETQYF.

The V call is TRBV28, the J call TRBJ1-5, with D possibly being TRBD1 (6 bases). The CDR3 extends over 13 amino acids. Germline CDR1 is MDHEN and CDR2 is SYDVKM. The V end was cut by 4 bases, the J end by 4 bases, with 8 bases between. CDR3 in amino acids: CASSSGENQPQHF. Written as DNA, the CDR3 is TGTGCCAGCAGTTCAGGGGAGAATCAGCCCCAGCATTTT.

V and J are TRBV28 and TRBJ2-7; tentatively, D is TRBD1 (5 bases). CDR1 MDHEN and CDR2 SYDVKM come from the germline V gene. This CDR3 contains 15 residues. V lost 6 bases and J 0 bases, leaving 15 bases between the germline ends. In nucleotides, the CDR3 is TGTGCCAGCAGCAGCCCCGGTGGACACTCCTACGAGCAGTACTTC. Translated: CASSSPGGHSYEQYF.